This T cell receptor beta chain appears in the sequencing data of a study of long-term antiretroviral therapy in people with HIV. This clone was observed once. Germline CDR1 is LNHDA and CDR2 is SQIVND (reference sequence). V lost 1 base, J lost 10 bases, and 10 bases stayed unmatched. The CDR3 covers 16 residues. Sequencing used immunoSEQ v3.0 at survey level. Method: immunoSEQ multiplex PCR; TCRdb's copy keeps in-frame clones and lacks some. The table has roughly 30,000 clones, roughly 84% seen once. The V gene is TRBV19, the J gene TRBJ2-1, with 10 bases identical to TRBD2. Here the sequenced sample was unsorted PBMCs, taken roughly 4.8 years after starting antiretroviral therapy. The sequence was collected from a man aged 40-50 years with HIV. The CDR3 sequence is CASSIAISGRPREQFF. CDR3 nucleotide sequence: TGTGCCAGTAGTATAGCTATTAGCGGGAGGCCGCGGGAGCAGTTCTTC. The full variable domain, in which reference TRBV19 and TRBJ2-1 provide the parts outside the CDR3, is DGGITQSPKYLFRKEGQNVTLSCEQNLNHDAMYWYRQDPGQGLRLIYYSQIVNDFQKGDIAEGYSVSREKKESFPLTVTSAQKNPTAFYLCASSIAISGRPREQFFGPGTRLTVL.